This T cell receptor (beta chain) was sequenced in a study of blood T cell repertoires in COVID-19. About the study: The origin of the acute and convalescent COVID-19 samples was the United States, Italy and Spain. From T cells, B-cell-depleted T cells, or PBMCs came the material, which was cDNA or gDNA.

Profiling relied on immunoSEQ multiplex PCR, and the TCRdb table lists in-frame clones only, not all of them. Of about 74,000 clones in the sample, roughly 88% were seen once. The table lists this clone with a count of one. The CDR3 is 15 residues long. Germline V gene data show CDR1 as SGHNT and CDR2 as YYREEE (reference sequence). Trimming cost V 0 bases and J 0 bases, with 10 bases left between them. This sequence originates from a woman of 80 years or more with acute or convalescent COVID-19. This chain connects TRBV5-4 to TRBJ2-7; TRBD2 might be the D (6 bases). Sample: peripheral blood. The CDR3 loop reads CASSLVGGSSYEQYF. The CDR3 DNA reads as TGTGCCAGCAGCTTGGTCGGAGGGTCCTCCTACGAGCAGTACTTC.